Listed below are T cell receptor beta chains from one sample, sequenced in a study of T cell responses to AZD1222 COVID-19 vaccine. The table came from immunoSEQ multiplex PCR; TCRdb's copy has only in-frame clones and leaves some out. The table has approximately 190,000 clones, over 80% seen once. The sequences come from peripheral blood, collected on day 0 of AZD1222 vaccination. These receptors were taken from an adult in good health. The CDR3 runs from the conserved cysteine through the conserved F or W. D genes are given only for firm matches. For some rows the clone size is stated as once, few or many, or as a class when expanded; others skip it.

CASSQDLTGAQPQHF	TGCGCCAGCAGCCAAGATTTGACAGGGGCTCAGCCCCAGCATTTT	.	TRBV4-1	TRBD1	15	TRBJ1-5
CASSLSGGGTDTQYF	TGCGCCAGCAGCTTAAGCGGGGGGGGCACAGATACGCAGTATTTT	.	TRBV5-1	TRBD2	15	TRBJ2-3
CASSSTGDSSYNEQFF	TGTGCCAGCAGCTCCACAGGGGACAGCTCCTACAATGAGCAGTTCTTC	.	TRBV5-4	TRBD1	16	TRBJ2-1
CASSLHREQPQHF	TGTGCCAGCAGCTTACACAGGGAACAGCCCCAGCATTTT	few	TRBV7-8	.	13	TRBJ1-5
CASSLRWGGRETQYF	TGTGCCAGCAGCCTAAGATGGGGGGGACGAGAGACCCAGTACTTC	.	TRBV11-2	TRBD2	15	TRBJ2-5
CASSSTGSDTEAFF	TGCGCCAGCAGCTCGACAGGGAGCGACACTGAAGCTTTCTTT	.	TRBV5-1	TRBD1	14	TRBJ1-1
CASRSSYNSPLHF	TGTGCCAGCAGGAGCTCCTATAATTCACCCCTCCACTTT	.	TRBV6-6	.	13	TRBJ1-6
CAWSPQWAATNEKLFF	TGTGCCTGGAGTCCACAATGGGCTGCAACTAATGAAAAACTGTTTTTT	few	TRBV30	.	16	TRBJ1-4
CASSEGRSPYPQETQYF	TGTGCCAGCAGTGAAGGGAGGTCTCCTTACCCCCAAGAGACCCAGTACTTC	.	TRBV6-1	.	17	TRBJ2-5
CASRLTSGGTDTQYF	TGTGCCAGCAGACTCACTAGCGGGGGGACAGATACGCAGTATTTT	.	TRBV28	TRBD2	15	TRBJ2-3
CASRPRDRPNYNEQFF	TGTGCAAGTCGTCCTAGAGACAGGCCCAACTACAATGAGCAGTTCTTC	once	TRBV12-2	.	16	TRBJ2-1
CASSVALAGGVGSDTQYF	TGTGCCAGCAGCGTTGCCCTAGCGGGGGGCGTTGGGTCTGATACGCAGTATTTT	.	TRBV9	TRBD2	18	TRBJ2-3
CASSLQGGALATNEKLFF	TGCGCCAGCAGCTTGCAGGGGGGAGCCCTTGCTACTAATGAAAAACTGTTTTTT	.	TRBV5-1	TRBD1	18	TRBJ1-4
CASSATGRYNEQFF	TGTGCCAGCAGCGCGACAGGCCGCTACAATGAGCAGTTCTTC	.	TRBV7-2	.	14	TRBJ2-1
CSASGNTGYDYGYTF	TGCAGTGCTAGTGGGAATACAGGATATGACTATGGCTACACCTTC	.	TRBV20-1	.	15	TRBJ1-2
CASSLTLVGREQFF	TGTGCCAGCAGCTTAACGTTGGTCGGGAGGGAGCAGTTCTTC	.	TRBV7-3	TRBD2	14	TRBJ2-1
CASSLVLGSGGYNEQFF	TGTGCCAGCAGCTTAGTTCTGGGTAGCGGGGGCTACAATGAGCAGTTCTTC	.	TRBV11-2	TRBD2	17	TRBJ2-1
CASSYSNSGSRQPQHF	TGTGCCAGCAGTTACTCTAACTCGGGTTCGCGGCAGCCCCAGCATTTT	.	TRBV6-2/TRBV6-3	.	16	TRBJ1-5
CASSFQGGNTIYF	TGTGCCAGCAGCTTTCAGGGCGGAAACACCATATATTTT	.	TRBV7-9	.	13	TRBJ1-3
CASSQMSSGDSTDTQYF	TGTGCCAGCAGCCAAATGTCTAGCGGAGATAGCACAGATACGCAGTATTTT	.	TRBV4-2	TRBD2	17	TRBJ2-3
CASGEGRQPQHF	TGTGCCAGCGGAGAGGGTAGGCAGCCCCAGCATTTT	.	TRBV12-3/TRBV12-4	.	12	TRBJ1-5
CASSSLRQVRENTIYF	TGTGCCAGCAGCTCCCTCCGACAGGTGCGGGAAAACACCATATATTTT	.	TRBV7-2	.	16	TRBJ1-3
CASSLGGNYGYTF	TGTGCCAGCAGTCTGGGGGGAAACTATGGCTACACCTTC	.	TRBV28	.	13	TRBJ1-2
CASSFSPGQGGRISYEQYF	TGTGCCAGCAGTTTTTCCCCGGGACAGGGGGGTAGAATATCCTACGAGCAGTACTTC	.	TRBV28	TRBD1	19	TRBJ2-7
CASSFSGSEGYTF	TGTGCCAGCAGTTTTAGCGGGAGTGAGGGCTACACCTTC	.	TRBV12-3/TRBV12-4	.	13	TRBJ1-2
CASSLASGGYEQYF	TGTGCCAGCAGCTTAGCTAGCGGGGGTTACGAGCAGTACTTC	.	TRBV7-2	TRBD2	14	TRBJ2-7
CAWSLGTSEAFF	TGTGCCTGGAGTTTAGGGACAAGTGAAGCTTTCTTT	.	TRBV30	.	12	TRBJ1-1
CASRPGVNTEAFF	TGTGCCAGCAGACCAGGTGTGAACACTGAAGCTTTCTTT	.	TRBV9	.	13	TRBJ1-1
CAISEQPPNSPLHF	TGTGCCATCAGTGAGCAGCCTCCTAATTCACCCCTCCACTTT	.	TRBV10-3	.	14	TRBJ1-6
CASSLLTDSNQPQHF	TGTGCCAGCAGCCTCCTGACAGATAGCAATCAGCCCCAGCATTTT	once	TRBV7-2	.	15	TRBJ1-5
CASSYSTGVSYEQFF	TGTGCCAGCAGTTACTCGACCGGGGTTTCGTATGAGCAGTTCTTC	.	TRBV6-5	.	15	TRBJ2-1
CASSFGQVNTGELFF	TGTGCCAGCAGTTTCGGGCAGGTGAACACCGGGGAGCTGTTTTTT	.	TRBV27	.	15	TRBJ2-2
CASSPWTENTEAFF	TGTGCCAGCAGCCCATGGACGGAGAACACTGAAGCTTTCTTT	.	TRBV3-1/TRBV3-2	.	14	TRBJ1-1
CASSLGSLPKNIQYF	TGCGCCAGCAGCTTGGGTTCCCTCCCCAAAAACATTCAGTACTTC	.	TRBV5-1	.	15	TRBJ2-4
CASSQEGGRREAFF	TGTGCCAGCAGCCAAGAGGGGGGGAGACGGGAAGCTTTCTTT	.	TRBV3-1/TRBV3-2	.	14	TRBJ1-1
CASRMSRYYEQYF	TGTGCCAGCAGGATGAGCAGGTACTACGAGCAGTACTTC	.	TRBV6-5	.	13	TRBJ2-7
CASSHSGGIYDTQYF	TGTGCCAGCAGCCATAGCGGGGGGATTTATGATACGCAGTATTTT	.	TRBV3-1/TRBV3-2	TRBD2	15	TRBJ2-3
CASSYFGSNEQFF	TGTGCCAGCAGTTACTTTGGGAGCAATGAGCAGTTCTTC	.	TRBV6-5	.	13	TRBJ2-1
CASSSPRATNEKLFF	TGTGCCAGCAGCTCCCCCCGGGCAACTAATGAAAAACTGTTTTTT	.	TRBV7-9	.	15	TRBJ1-4
CASSLGRPISPYGYTF	TGTGCCAGCTCACTAGGCAGGCCCATCTCTCCTTATGGCTACACCTTC	.	TRBV18	.	16	TRBJ1-2
CATSRFPPGEGDSGNTIYF	TGTGCCACCAGCAGATTCCCACCCGGGGAAGGCGACTCTGGAAACACCATATATTTT	.	TRBV15	.	19	TRBJ1-3
CASSRGLREYEQYF	TGTGCCAGCAGCCGCGGACTCAGGGAGTACGAGCAGTACTTC	once	TRBV3-1/TRBV3-2	.	14	TRBJ2-7
CASSLNSGSYGYTF	TGTGCCAGCAGCTTAAACTCAGGGAGCTATGGCTACACCTTC	few	TRBV11-1	.	14	TRBJ1-2
CASSNEGNQETQYF	TGTGCCAGCAGCAACGAGGGAAACCAAGAGACCCAGTACTTC	.	TRBV21-1	.	14	TRBJ2-5
CASSLGNRDYTF	TGTGCCAGTAGTCTTGGGAACAGGGACTACACCTTC	.	TRBV19	.	12	TRBJ1-2
CASSEERPSTPTDTQYF	TGTGCCAGCAGCGAAGAAAGGCCTTCGACCCCCACAGATACGCAGTATTTT	.	TRBV3-1/TRBV3-2	.	17	TRBJ2-3
CASDKSGLITEAFF	TGTGCCAGCGACAAATCCGGCTTGATCACTGAAGCTTTCTTT	once	TRBV5-6	.	14	TRBJ1-1
CASIPLRASGNTIYF	TGTGCCAGCATCCCCCTCCGGGCCTCTGGAAACACCATATATTTT	.	TRBV6-5	.	15	TRBJ1-3
CSAREGLDTEAFF	TGCAGCGCACGAGAGGGGCTTGACACTGAAGCTTTCTTT	.	TRBV29-1	.	13	TRBJ1-1
CASSPGTVTNYGYTF	TGTGCCAGCAGCCCGGGGACAGTAACTAACTATGGCTACACCTTC	.	TRBV7-9	TRBD1	15	TRBJ1-2
CASSLGGQALYGYTF	TGTGCCAGCAGTTTAGGGGGACAGGCTCTCTATGGCTACACCTTC	.	TRBV27	TRBD1	15	TRBJ1-2
CAGNQGGNQPQHF	TGTGCTGGAAACCAGGGAGGCAATCAGCCCCAGCATTTT	.	TRBV2	.	13	TRBJ1-5
CASLTTGTALWAYEQYF	TGTGCAAGTCTTACGACCGGGACAGCCCTATGGGCCTACGAGCAGTACTTC	.	TRBV12-2	.	17	TRBJ2-7
CATSPFLDSSGANVLTF	TGTGCCACCAGCCCATTTTTAGACAGTTCTGGGGCCAACGTCCTGACTTTC	.	TRBV15	.	17	TRBJ2-6
CASSSPIQGKYNEQFF	TGTGCCAGCAGCTCACCGATACAGGGGAAATACAATGAGCAGTTCTTC	.	TRBV7-6	TRBD1	16	TRBJ2-1
CASSYTGVGYGYTF	TGTGCCAGCAGTTATACCGGGGTAGGATATGGCTACACCTTC	.	TRBV27	.	14	TRBJ1-2
CAISEGQGYGYTF	TGTGCCATCAGTGAAGGTCAGGGATATGGCTACACCTTC	.	TRBV10-3	.	13	TRBJ1-2
CASSVDRFSYGYTF	TGTGCCAGTAGTGTGGATCGGTTTAGCTATGGCTACACCTTC	.	TRBV19	.	14	TRBJ1-2
CASSPSERVSAFF	TGTGCCAGCAGCCCCAGTGAGAGGGTCTCAGCTTTCTTT	.	TRBV12-3/TRBV12-4	.	13	TRBJ1-1
CASRPTDYSNQPQHF	TGTGCCAGCAGACCGACCGACTATAGCAATCAGCCCCAGCATTTT	.	TRBV4-2	.	15	TRBJ1-5